The text below deals with one T cell receptor beta chain. Its antigen is unknown. This CDR3 has 15 residues. Per germline, CDR1 MGHDK and CDR2 SYGVNS. J was trimmed by 4 bases and V by 4 bases; bases with no gene match: 7. This sample stems from a study of CD8 T cells in ankylosing spondylitis. Points from the study as a whole: Typical of ankylosing spondylitis blood, it appeared, was a TCR beta motif of roughly eight highly homologous variants.

MiXCR, applied by TCRdb to the 5' RACE reads, yields one record per CDR3 protein. The sample holds about 540,000 distinct CDR3 sequences, roughly 12% seen once. This sequence originates from a male donor with ankylosing spondylitis. The specimen sequenced was blood, either unsorted or a sorted T cell fraction (not recorded which). The V gene is TRBV25-1, the J gene TRBJ1-1, with TRBD1 matching over 9 bases. DNA of the CDR3: TGTGCCAGCAGTGCCTCGGACAGGGGTTTCACTGAAGCTTTCTTT. It specifies CASSASDRGFTEAFF.